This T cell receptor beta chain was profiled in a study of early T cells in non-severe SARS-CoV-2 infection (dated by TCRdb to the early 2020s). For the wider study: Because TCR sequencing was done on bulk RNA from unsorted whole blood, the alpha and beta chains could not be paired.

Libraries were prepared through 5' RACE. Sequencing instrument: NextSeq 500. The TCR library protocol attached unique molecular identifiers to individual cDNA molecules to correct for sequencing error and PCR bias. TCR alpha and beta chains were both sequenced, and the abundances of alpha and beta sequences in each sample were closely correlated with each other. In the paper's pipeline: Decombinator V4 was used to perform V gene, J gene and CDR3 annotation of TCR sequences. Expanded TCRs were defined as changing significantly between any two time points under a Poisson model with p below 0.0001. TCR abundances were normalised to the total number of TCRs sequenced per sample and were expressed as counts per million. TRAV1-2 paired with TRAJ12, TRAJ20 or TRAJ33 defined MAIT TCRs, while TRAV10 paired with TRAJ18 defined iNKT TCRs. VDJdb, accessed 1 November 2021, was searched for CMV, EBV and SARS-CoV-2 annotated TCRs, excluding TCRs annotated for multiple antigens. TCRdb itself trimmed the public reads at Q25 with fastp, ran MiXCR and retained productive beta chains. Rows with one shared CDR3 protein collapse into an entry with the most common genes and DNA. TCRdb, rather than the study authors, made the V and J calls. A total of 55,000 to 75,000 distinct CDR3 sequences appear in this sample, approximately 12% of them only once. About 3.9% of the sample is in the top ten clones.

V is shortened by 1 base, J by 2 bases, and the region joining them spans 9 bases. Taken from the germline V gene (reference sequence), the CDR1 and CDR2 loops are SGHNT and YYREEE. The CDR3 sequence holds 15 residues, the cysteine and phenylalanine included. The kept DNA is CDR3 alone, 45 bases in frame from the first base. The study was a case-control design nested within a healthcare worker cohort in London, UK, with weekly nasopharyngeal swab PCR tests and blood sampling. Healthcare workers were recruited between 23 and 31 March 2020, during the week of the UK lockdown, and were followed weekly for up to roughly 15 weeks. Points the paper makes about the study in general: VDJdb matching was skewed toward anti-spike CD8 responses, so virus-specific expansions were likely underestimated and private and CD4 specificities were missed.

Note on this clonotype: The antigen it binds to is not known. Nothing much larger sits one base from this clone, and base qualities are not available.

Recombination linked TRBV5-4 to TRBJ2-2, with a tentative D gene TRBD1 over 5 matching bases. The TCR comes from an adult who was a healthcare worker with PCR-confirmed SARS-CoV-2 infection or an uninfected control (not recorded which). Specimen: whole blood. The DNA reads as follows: TGTGCCAGCAGCTTGCGGACATTAAACACCGGGGAGCTGTTTTTT. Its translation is CASSLRTLNTGELFF.